Each of the 15 T cell receptor beta chains below was sequenced from the same sample in a study of cytomegalovirus exposure and HLA in healthy donors. The PCR employed 60 Vbeta primers together with 13 Jbeta primers. The table came from immunoSEQ multiplex PCR; TCRdb's copy has only in-frame clones and leaves some out. The sample yields around 150,000 clones, more than 60% seen once. Sequenced material: PBMCs. The receptors stem from a woman in her thirties or forties in good health and CMV-seropositive.

Only a few counts were recorded for this clone. The chain links TRBV28 to TRBJ1-1; 7 bases are shared with TRBD1. The CDR3 contains 14 residues. In germline, CDR1 is MDHEN, CDR2 SYDVKM. Trimming removed 3 bases from V and 3 bases from J; junction bases left unmatched: 4. The CDR3: CASSFPGGDTEAFF. DNA for the CDR3: TGTGCCAGCAGTTTCCCAGGGGGAGACACTGAAGCTTTCTTT.

V usage is TRBV2 and J usage is TRBJ2-7, with 10 bases matching TRBD2. V dropped 6 bases and J dropped 4; count of bases not matched to a gene: 9. CDR1 is SNHLY and CDR2 is FYNNEI in the germline V gene. The CDR3 extends over 15 amino acids. The chain's CDR3 is CASSLAGETAYEQYF. The CDR3, as DNA: TGTGCCAGCAGCCTAGCGGGAGAGACGGCTTACGAGCAGTACTTC.

In DNA, the CDR3 is TGTGCCAGCAGTTCCTCAGGGACAGGGTATGATTATGGCTACACCTTC. This sequence encodes CASSSSGTGYDYGYTF. The J gene is TRBJ1-2, the V gene TRBV6-6; 9 bases fit TRBD1. The ends lost 4 bases at V and 5 bases at J; junction bases unmatched: 11. Germline CDR1 reads MNHNY; CDR2 reads SVGAGI (reference sequence). This CDR3 is built from 16 residues.

The J gene is TRBJ2-1, the V gene TRBV9; 8 positions match TRBD1. V dropped 4 bases and J dropped 3; count of bases not matched to a gene: 6. Germline V CDR1 and CDR2: SGDLS, YYNGEE. There are 15 residues in the CDR3. The chain's CDR3 is CASSTGGESYNEQFF. Written as DNA, the CDR3 is TGTGCCAGCAGCACAGGGGGAGAGAGCTACAATGAGCAGTTCTTC.

The chain combines TRBV2 with TRBJ2-7, with 10 bases matching TRBD2. This CDR3 comprises 15 residues. V trimming: 6 bases; J trimming: 5 bases; junction bases outside the gene matches: 10. Germline loops: CDR1 SNHLY, CDR2 FYNNEI. This chain's CDR3 is CASSGLAARGDEQYF. The CDR3 nucleotides are TGTGCCAGCAGCGGACTAGCGGCTCGCGGGGACGAGCAGTACTTC.

This clone was recorded only once. The chain carries TRBV11-1 and TRBJ1-1, with 7 bases matching TRBD1. The germline gives CDR1 SGHAT, CDR2 FQDESV (reference sequence). This CDR3 contains 14 residues. The V segment lost 5 bases and the J segment 4 bases; nucleotides outside the gene matches: 7. CDR3 amino acids: CASSPRQGATEAFF. The CDR3 region has the DNA TGTGCCAGCAGCCCTAGACAGGGAGCCACTGAAGCTTTCTTT.

V usage is TRBV18 and J usage is TRBJ1-2, with TRBD1 matching 7 bases. The CDR3 has 15 amino acids. The J segment lost 4 bases and the V segment lost 3 bases, leaving 8 bases of the junction unmatched. CDR1 KGHSH and CDR2 LQKENI come from the germline V gene. The CDR3 protein is CASSPSGQEIYGYTF. The CDR3, as DNA: TGTGCCAGCTCACCGTCCGGACAGGAGATCTATGGCTACACCTTC.

The genes are TRBV27 and TRBJ1-2; D gene uncertain. V was cut by 5 bases and J by 2 bases, with 15 bases left in between. Germline-derived CDR1 and CDR2 are MNHEY and SMNVEV (reference sequence). This CDR3 has 15 amino acids. CDR3 in amino acids: CASSGYRRGNYGYTF. For the CDR3, the DNA is TGTGCCAGCAGTGGATACCGTAGAGGGAACTATGGCTACACCTTC.

CDR3 in amino acids: CASSLGPGVPYEQYF. The CDR3 nucleotides read TGTGCCAGCAGCTTGGGTCCGGGAGTACCCTACGAGCAGTACTTC. This chain joins TRBV7-2 and TRBJ2-7; perhaps TRBD2 as D (6 bases). The V gene's germline CDR1 is SGHTA and CDR2 FQGNSA. V gave up 3 bases and J gave up 2 bases, with 14 bases separating them. The CDR3 loop spans 15 amino acids. Full variable domain (missing parts from reference TRBV7-2 and TRBJ2-7): GAGVSQSPSNKVTEKGKDVELRCDPISGHTALYWYRQSLGQGLEFLIYFQGNSAPDKSGLPSDRFSAERTGGSVSTLTIQRTQQEDSAVYLCASSLGPGVPYEQYFGPGTRLTVT.

In its sample, this clone was seen a few times. The chain is built from TRBV10-3 and TRBJ1-1; weak D call: TRBD1 (6 bases). Germline V lookup: CDR1 ENHRY, CDR2 SYGVKD. With 3 bases removed from V and 2 bases from J, the gap between germline ends came to 16 bases. The CDR3 is 16 residues long. CDR3 residues: CAISDLRDGGNTEAFF. The CDR3, as DNA: TGTGCCATCAGTGATTTAAGGGATGGGGGCAACACTGAAGCTTTCTTT.

The chain has TRBV27 and TRBJ2-2; 8 bases align to TRBD1. Unmatched junction bases numbered 8, after V lost 8 bases and J lost 6 bases. In germline, CDR1 is MNHEY, CDR2 SMNVEV (reference sequence). This CDR3 has 14 amino acids. The CDR3 reads CASYRRGRAGELFF. CDR3 in DNA: TGTGCCAGCTACCGCAGGGGGCGCGCCGGGGAGCTGTTTTTT.

This chain joins TRBV7-2 and TRBJ1-1; D is undetermined. The CDR3 loop spans 14 amino acids. The germline CDR1 and CDR2 sequences are SGHTA and FQGNSA. Trimming left V 8 bases short and J 2 bases short, with 15 bases between. CDR3 in amino acids: CASRLRADNTEAFF. For the CDR3, the DNA is TGTGCCAGCCGATTGCGGGCGGATAACACTGAAGCTTTCTTT.

The rearrangement links TRBV19 to TRBJ2-3; TRBD2 matches at 8 bases. The germline CDR1 and CDR2 sequences are LNHDA and SQIVND (reference sequence). The CDR3 sequence is 15 residues long. Trimming removed 9 bases from V and 3 bases from J; junction bases left unmatched: 11. This CDR3 reads CARSGSGRTTDTQYF. The CDR3 DNA reads TGTGCCAGGTCGGGGAGCGGGAGAACAACAGATACGCAGTATTTT.

V usage is TRBV6-6 and J usage is TRBJ2-5; D perhaps matches TRBD1 (6 bases). The CDR3 totals 15 residues. Germline lookup yields CDR1 MNHNY and CDR2 SVGAGI (reference sequence). The V end lost 5 bases, the J end lost 7 bases, and 20 bases lay between the germline ends. The CDR3 is CASSVVAGEPGTQYF. DNA of the CDR3: TGTGCCAGCAGTGTGGTGGCAGGGGAGCCGGGGACCCAGTACTTC.

This chain connects TRBV7-2 to TRBJ2-1; D is uncertain. There are 13 residues in the CDR3. V lost 0 bases and J 6 bases, leaving 6 bases between the germline ends. Germline V gives CDR1 SGHTA, CDR2 FQGNSA. The CDR3 DNA is TGTGCCAGCAGCTTAGCGCCAGTCAATGAGCAGTTCTTC. Translated: CASSLAPVNEQFF.